The 10 T cell receptor beta chains reported below all come from one sample, sequenced in a study of blood T cell repertoires in COVID-19. Clones were sequenced by immunoSEQ multiplex PCR, and TCRdb holds only the in-frame ones, with some missing. The data show fewer than 250,000 clones, roughly 85% seen once. The specimen sequenced was PBMCs or T cells enriched from blood (not recorded which). These receptors came from a woman between 50 and 59 years old with acute COVID-19.

This clone was detected a few times. J is TRBJ1-2 and V is TRBV5-4; 10 bases line up with TRBD1. CDR1 is SGHNT and CDR2 is YYREEE in the germline V gene (reference sequence). The CDR3 has 15 amino acids. The V segment lost 4 bases and the J segment 4 bases; nucleotides outside the gene matches: 7. This CDR3 reads CASSDSTGGLYGYTF. For the CDR3, the DNA is TGTGCCAGCAGCGATTCGACAGGGGGCCTCTATGGCTACACCTTC.

V and J are TRBV27 and TRBJ1-3, with D hard to call. Trimming pared 6 bases from V and 4 bases from J, leaving 7 bases between. The CDR3 length is 12 residues. The germline CDR1 and CDR2 sequences are MNHEY and SMNVEV (reference sequence). CDR3 nucleotide sequence: TGTGCCAGCAGCGACTTCGGAAACACCATATATTTT. Translated: CASSDFGNTIYF.

The chain uses TRBV18 and TRBJ1-6, with 9 bases identical to TRBD1. V shed 2 bases, J shed 6 bases, and the junction held 2 bases outside the gene matches. Germline V gene sequence: CDR1 KGHSH, CDR2 LQKENI. This CDR3 contains 15 residues. For the CDR3, the DNA is TGTGCCAGCTCACCAGAGGGACAGGGTAATTCACCCCTCCACTTT. Amino acids: CASSPEGQGNSPLHF. Together with reference TRBV18 and TRBJ1-6, the CDR3 gives the full variable domain: NAGVMQNPRHLVRRRGQEARLRCSPMKGHSHVYWYRQLPEEGLKFMVYLQKENIIDESGMPKERFSAEFPKEGPSILRIQQVVRGDSAAYFCASSPEGQGNSPLHFGNGTRLTVT.

This chain connects TRBV18 to TRBJ2-7; the match to TRBD2 covers 15 bases. Germline-derived CDR1 and CDR2 are KGHSH and LQKENI. This CDR3 has 15 residues. J lost 4 bases, V lost 3 bases, and 1 base had no gene match. This CDR3 reads CASSPGLAGGYEQYF. The CDR3 coding sequence is TGTGCCAGCTCACCGGGACTAGCGGGGGGATACGAGCAGTACTTC.

A single count supports this clone. This chain links TRBV29-1 with TRBJ1-1; unclear D gene. The germline CDR1 and CDR2 sequences are SQVTM and ANQGSEA. V lost 1 base, J lost 10 bases, and 22 bases lay in between. There are 15 residues in the CDR3. CDR3: CSVEVVQLQRFGAFF. The CDR3 region has the DNA TGCAGCGTTGAAGTGGTACAACTTCAGCGGTTTGGAGCTTTCTTT. The full variable domain, with the rest looked up from reference TRBV29-1 and TRBJ1-1, is SAVISQKPSRDICQRGTSLTIQCQVDSQVTMMFWYRQQPGQSLTLIATANQGSEATYESGFVIDKFPISRPNLTFSTLTVSNMSPEDSSIYLCSVEVVQLQRFGAFFGQGTRLTVV.

V gene TRBV6-1 combines with J gene TRBJ1-6; no firm D call. This CDR3 is built from 14 residues. Deletions cut 0 bases from V and 7 bases from J, with 7 bases between. Germline CDR1 reads MNHNS; CDR2 reads SASEGT. The CDR3 spells CASSEAVANSPLHF. The CDR3, as DNA: TGTGCCAGCAGTGAAGCTGTAGCCAATTCACCCCTCCACTTT.

This rearrangement joins TRBV10-2 to TRBJ2-2; 15 bases are shared with TRBD2. Germline V gene lookup returns CDR1 WSHSY and CDR2 SAAADI. The CDR3 has 17 residues. V lost 5 bases to trimming and J lost 3 bases; unmatched junction nucleotides: 4. For the CDR3, the DNA is TGCGCCAGCAGTACCGGGACTAGCGGGGGGTACACCGGGGAGCTGTTTTTT. As protein: CASSTGTSGGYTGELFF.

This chain joins TRBV27 and TRBJ2-6; TRBD2 is a possible D gene (6 bases). Deletions cut 2 bases from V and 0 bases from J, with 14 bases between. The CDR3 contains 18 residues. CDR1 is MNHEY, CDR2 SMNVEV, per germline (reference sequence). The CDR3: CASSLEGGFSSGANVLTF. The CDR3 coding sequence is TGTGCCAGCAGTTTAGAAGGAGGGTTTAGCTCTGGGGCCAACGTCCTGACTTTC. The full variable domain, its missing parts supplied by reference TRBV27 and TRBJ2-6, is EAQVTQNPRYLITVTGKKLTVTCSQNMNHEYMSWYRQDPGLGLRQIYYSMNVEVTDKGDVPEGYKVSRKEKRNFPLILESPSPNQTSLYFCASSLEGGFSSGANVLTFGAGSRLTVL.

This clone was found once. The chain carries TRBV30 and TRBJ2-1; D might be TRBD1 (6 bases). Per germline, CDR1 GTSNPN and CDR2 SVGIG (reference sequence). V shed 0 bases and J shed 7 bases, with 13 bases lying between them. This CDR3 region has 14 residues. CDR3 loop: CAWSVRQGFNEQFF. The DNA of the CDR3 is TGTGCCTGGAGTGTAAGGCAGGGGTTTAATGAGCAGTTCTTC. Filled out from reference TRBV30 and TRBJ2-1, the complete variable domain reads SQTIHQWPATLVQPVGSPLSLECTVEGTSNPNLYWYRQAAGRGLQLLFYSVGIGQISSEVPQNLSASRPQDRQFILSSKKLLLSDSGFYLCAWSVRQGFNEQFFGPGTRLTVL.

The sample holds a few counts of this clone. This chain connects TRBV10-1 to TRBJ1-2; weak D call: TRBD1 (5 bases). The V gene lost 4 bases and the J gene lost 8 bases, with 14 bases spanning the gap. The CDR3 loop spans 13 amino acids. Per germline, CDR1 WNHNN and CDR2 SYGVQD (reference sequence). The chain's CDR3 is CASSANQGRGYTF. For the CDR3, the DNA is TGCGCCAGCAGTGCGAACCAGGGAAGAGGCTACACCTTC.